The 21 T cell receptor beta chains given below trace back to one sample, sequenced in a study of cytomegalovirus exposure and HLA in healthy donors. Vbeta (60) and Jbeta (13) primers were used in the PCR. Only in-frame clones appear in the TCRdb table, and some are missing; sequencing was by immunoSEQ multiplex PCR. This table holds 210,000 or so clones, roughly 73% found once. Sequencing used PBMCs. These receptors were obtained from a boy aged 5-17 years in good health and CMV-seronegative.

V and J are TRBV19 and TRBJ1-4, with D unresolved. This CDR3 comprises 13 residues. In germline, CDR1 is LNHDA, CDR2 SQIVND (reference sequence). V was clipped by 9 bases and J by 8 bases, with 16 bases between them. The CDR3 is CASLLRAGEKLFF. The CDR3 bases are TGTGCCAGCCTGCTGAGGGCTGGGGAAAAACTGTTTTTT. The variable domain in full, completed from reference TRBV19 and TRBJ1-4, reads DGGITQSPKYLFRKEGQNVTLSCEQNLNHDAMYWYRQDPGQGLRLIYYSQIVNDFQKGDIAEGYSVSREKKESFPLTVTSAQKNPTAFYLCASLLRAGEKLFFGSGTQLSVL.

The chain couples TRBV29-1 to TRBJ2-5; 8 nucleotides line up with TRBD2. V lost 4 bases and J lost 5; bases outside the gene matches: 6. The CDR3 sequence is 13 residues long. Germline-derived CDR1 and CDR2 are SQVTM and ANQGSEA. For the CDR3, the DNA is TGCAGCGTTGCCAGCGGGGGATGGGAGACCCAGTACTTC. This codes for CSVASGGWETQYF.

The chain recombines TRBV30 with TRBJ1-2; 9 bases align to TRBD1. V lost 0 bases and J lost 7; bases outside the gene matches: 6. CDR1 is GTSNPN and CDR2 is SVGIG in the germline V gene (reference sequence). The CDR3 runs 14 residues. CDR3 loop: CAWSVVQGALGYTF. CDR3 DNA sequence: TGTGCCTGGAGTGTCGTACAGGGGGCGCTTGGCTACACCTTC.

The chain recombines TRBV5-1 with TRBJ1-2, with D possibly being TRBD1 (5 bases). Germline V gene sequence: CDR1 SGHRS, CDR2 YFSETQ. V gave up 2 bases and J gave up 3 bases, with 11 bases separating them. CDR3 length: 14 residues. CDR3 region: CASSFPGGDYGYTF. The CDR3 region has the DNA TGCGCCAGCAGCTTTCCCGGAGGGGACTATGGCTACACCTTC.

The chain has TRBV19 and TRBJ1-5, with a tentative D call TRBD1 (6 bases). The CDR3 extends over 15 amino acids. Germline assignment: CDR1 LNHDA and CDR2 SQIVND (reference sequence). V was shortened by 3 bases and J by 2 bases, with 11 bases between the two germline ends. CDR3 amino acids: CASSMGARGNQPQHF. The CDR3 DNA sequence: TGTGCCAGTAGTATGGGGGCCAGGGGCAATCAGCCCCAGCATTTT.

The chain has TRBV5-1 and TRBJ2-5, with D possibly called TRBD1 or TRBD2 (5 bases each). The assigned J gene may be wrong: the sequence end matches TRBJ2-7 better. CDR1 is SGHRS and CDR2 is YFSETQ in the germline V gene. The CDR3 length is 15 residues. The CDR3 sequence is CASSPGHGGGGEQYF. CDR3 nucleotide sequence: TGCGCCAGCAGCCCTGGACATGGGGGTGGGGGCGAGCAGTACTTC.

This clone was picked up a small number of times. This chain links TRBV5-6 with TRBJ1-6, with 10 bases that match TRBD1. Germline V gene data show CDR1 as SGHDT and CDR2 as YYEEEE. The junction had 8 bases not matched to a gene; V was cut back by 5 bases and J by 6 bases. This CDR3 is built from 16 residues. CDR3 sequence reads: CASSSGTGAPNSPLHF. CDR3 bases: TGTGCCAGCAGTTCCGGGACAGGGGCCCCTAATTCACCCCTCCACTTT.

The V and J genes are TRBV4-2 and TRBJ1-5; the D gene is possibly TRBD1 (5 bases). Germline V gene data show CDR1 as LGHNA and CDR2 as YNFKEQ. CDR3 size: 14 residues. Trimming removed 4 bases at V and 4 bases at J, with 11 bases between. The CDR3 DNA sequence: TGTGCCAGCAGCCCGACAGTCCTAAATCAGCCCCAGCATTTT. Protein sequence: CASSPTVLNQPQHF.

The rearrangement joins TRBV29-1 to TRBJ1-1; weak D call: TRBD1 (5 bases). The germline V gene has CDR1 SQVTM and CDR2 ANQGSEA. The CDR3 extends over 11 amino acids. V lost 7 bases to trimming and J lost 6 bases, with 12 bases between them. Written as DNA, the CDR3 is TGCAGCGACCACGACAGTCCTGAAGCTTTCTTT. Protein product: CSDHDSPEAFF.

The table lists this clone with a few counts. The rearrangement uses TRBV7-6 and TRBJ2-7, with 8 bases that match TRBD1. Germline V gene sequence: CDR1 SGHVS, CDR2 FNYEAQ. CDR3 length equals 13 residues. After removal of 4 bases from V and 5 bases from J, the junction contained 4 bases not matched to a gene. The CDR3 coding sequence is TGTGCCAGCAGCTCCCGACAGGGGAACGAGCAGTACTTC. This codes for CASSSRQGNEQYF. Based on the CDR3 plus reference TRBV7-6 and TRBJ2-7, the full variable domain is GAGVSQSPRYKVTKRGQDVALRCDPISGHVSLYWYRQALGQGPEFLTYFNYEAQQDKSGLPNDRFSAERPEGSISTLTIQRTEQRDSAMYRCASSSRQGNEQYFGPGTRLTVT.

The chain joins TRBV19 to TRBJ2-1; TRBD2 matches at 8 bases. The V and J ends lost 5 bases and 8 bases, in that order; junction bases with no gene match: 14. The germline V gene has CDR1 LNHDA and CDR2 SQIVND (reference sequence). The CDR3 is made up of 16 amino acids. In DNA, the CDR3 is TGTGCCAGTAGTGCCCCAAAAGGACTAGCTGGCGATGAGCAGTTCTTC. This encodes CASSAPKGLAGDEQFF.

Comments on this clone: The junction shows a germline mismatch at one end, possibly a read error. The CDR3, as DNA: TGTTCCAGCAGCTTAGAAATATTTTCAGTGAACACTGAAGCTTTCTTT. It yields the protein CSSSLEIFSVNTEAFF. This chain links TRBV7-9 with TRBJ1-1; no clear D. Looked up from germline, CDR1 is SEHNR and CDR2 is FQNEAQ (reference sequence). This CDR3 contains 16 residues.

A few counts support this clone. The rearrangement joins TRBV11-3 to TRBJ2-1; 10 positions match TRBD1. The CDR3 runs 17 residues. CDR1 is SGHNT and CDR2 is YENEEA in the germline V gene. Trimming at V came to 0 bases and at J to 8 bases, leaving 10 bases not matched to a gene. The CDR3 here is CASSLESGQGYFDEQFF. The CDR3 bases are TGTGCCAGCAGCTTAGAGTCGGGACAGGGGTATTTCGATGAGCAGTTCTTC.

The chain joins TRBV18 to TRBJ1-2; 9 bases are a match to TRBD1. The germline CDR1 and CDR2 sequences are KGHSH and LQKENI. The CDR3 length is 12 residues. V trimming: 2 bases; J trimming: 9 bases; junction bases outside the gene matches: 1. CDR3 nucleotides: TGTGCCAGCTCACCAGGACAGGGGCGCTACACCTTC. Encoded protein: CASSPGQGRYTF. Supplemented by reference TRBV18 and TRBJ1-2, the full variable domain reads NAGVMQNPRHLVRRRGQEARLRCSPMKGHSHVYWYRQLPEEGLKFMVYLQKENIIDESGMPKERFSAEFPKEGPSILRIQQVVRGDSAAYFCASSPGQGRYTFGSGTRLTVV.

The V gene is TRBV19, the J gene TRBJ1-5; a possible D gene is TRBD1 (5 bases). The ends were cut back, 5 bases at V and 7 bases at J, with 24 bases in the middle. The germline V gene encodes CDR1 LNHDA and CDR2 SQIVND (reference sequence). CDR3 length: 17 residues. This CDR3 reads CASSHLTGTYTAQPQHF. The CDR3 nucleotides are TGTGCCAGTAGTCACCTAACCGGGACTTACACAGCCCAGCCCCAGCATTTT.

In this sample, this clone turned up a few times. The chain joins TRBV7-2 to TRBJ2-7, with 10 bases identical to TRBD1. V was clipped by 5 bases and J by 3 bases; unmatched bases: 4. The CDR3 runs to 14 residues. From germline, CDR1 is SGHTA and CDR2 FQGNSA. This CDR3 is CASSQDRGFYEQYF. CDR3 nucleotides: TGTGCCAGCAGCCAGGACAGGGGGTTCTACGAGCAGTACTTC.

The chain couples TRBV5-1 to TRBJ1-2, with TRBD1 as a possible D gene (5 bases). V gave up 4 bases and J gave up 4 bases, with 17 bases separating them. Germline values: CDR1 SGHRS, CDR2 YFSETQ. This CDR3 spans 15 amino acids. CDR3 protein: CASSDGGGDGYGYTF. The CDR3 nucleotides read TGCGCCAGCAGCGACGGCGGGGGGGACGGCTATGGCTACACCTTC.

The rearrangement uses TRBV4-1 and TRBJ1-5; 11 bases align to TRBD1. Germline V CDR1 and CDR2: MGHRA, YSYEKL. Losses at the gene ends were 5 bases for V and 5 bases for J; bases not matched to a gene: 5. The CDR3 is 15 amino acids. The CDR3 DNA is TGCGCCAGCAGCAAGGGACAGGGGGATTATCAGCCCCAGCATTTT. Encoded protein: CASSKGQGDYQPQHF.

This clone has a handful of counts. This chain links TRBV6-5 with TRBJ2-7; TRBD1 matches 7 bases. The CDR3 loop spans 14 amino acids. J lost 3 bases, V lost 5 bases, and 7 bases had no gene match. Germline V gene data show CDR1 as MNHEY and CDR2 as SVGAGI. The CDR3 bases are TGTGCCAGCAGTCCCGGGGACAGATACTACGAGCAGTACTTC. It yields the protein CASSPGDRYYEQYF.

The chain uses TRBV13 and TRBJ1-2; D not certain. The CDR3 sequence is 13 residues long. Germline V gene data show CDR1 as PRHDT and CDR2 as FYEKMQ (reference sequence). With 3 bases removed from V and 6 bases from J, the gap between germline ends came to 11 bases. The CDR3 is CASSFGKRDGYTF. For the CDR3, the DNA is TGTGCCAGCAGCTTCGGGAAGCGGGATGGCTACACCTTC.

Points on this clone: The sample holds other DNA sequences that translate to the same CDR3. The rearrangement links TRBV5-1 to TRBJ2-1; 9 nucleotides line up with TRBD2. Germline values: CDR1 SGHRS, CDR2 YFSETQ. V shed 0 bases, J shed 4 bases, and the junction held 2 bases outside the gene matches. The CDR3 spans 15 residues. This CDR3 is CASSLGLAAYNEQFF. CDR3 bases: TGCGCCAGCAGCTTGGGACTAGCGGCATACAATGAGCAGTTCTTC.